This passage covers 12 T cell receptor beta chains from one sample sequenced in a study of T cell responses to AZD1222 COVID-19 vaccine. Only in-frame clones appear in the TCRdb table, and some are missing; sequencing was by immunoSEQ multiplex PCR. The top ten hold approximately 3% of the sample, which has 84,000 or so clones, 90% seen once. Sequenced material: peripheral blood, taken on day 0 of AZD1222 vaccination. Receptors were obtained from an adult in good health.

This clone is classed as medium-sized. The chain links TRBV19 to TRBJ1-1; 9 bases fit TRBD1. The CDR3 is 17 amino acids. V was pared by 2 bases and J by 4 bases, with 11 bases of the junction left unmatched. Per the germline V gene, CDR1 is LNHDA and CDR2 is SQIVND (reference sequence). CDR3 DNA: TGTGCCAGTAGTATAAGGACAGGGGCTAGGAGGTTCACTGAAGCTTTCTTT. It specifies CASSIRTGARRFTEAFF.

The chain employs TRBV7-9 and TRBJ2-1; possible D gene TRBD2, 6 bases. The CDR3 extends over 13 amino acids. The V end lost 6 bases, the J end lost 5 bases, and 11 bases lay between the germline ends. The V gene's germline CDR1 is SEHNR and CDR2 FQNEAQ (reference sequence). In DNA form, the CDR3 reads TGTGCCAGCAGGCCCGGACTAAACAATGAGCAGTTCTTC. This sequence encodes CASRPGLNNEQFF.

The V call is TRBV9, the J call TRBJ1-2, with TRBD1 matching 7 bases. With V trimmed by 4 bases and J by 8 bases, 11 bases remained unmatched. This CDR3 contains 14 residues. Germline lookup yields CDR1 SGDLS and CDR2 YYNGEE. In nucleotides, the CDR3 is TGTGCCAGCAGCCCAGGGGGAGGGATCCGGGGCTACACCTTC. It specifies CASSPGGGIRGYTF.

The chain carries TRBV2 and TRBJ1-2, with unresolved D. Trimming took 6 bases from V and 4 from J, leaving 9 bases between them. In germline, CDR1 is SNHLY, CDR2 FYNNEI. This CDR3 is built from 12 residues. CDR3 amino acids: CASRMGGYGYTF. The CDR3, as DNA: TGTGCCAGCAGGATGGGTGGCTATGGCTACACCTTC.

This chain joins TRBV2 and TRBJ2-5; 8 positions agree with TRBD2. The CDR3 spans 14 residues. The ends lost 0 bases at V and 7 bases at J; junction bases unmatched: 4. From germline, CDR1 is SNHLY and CDR2 FYNNEI. The CDR3 region is CASSEAGTSPTQYF. DNA for the CDR3: TGTGCCAGCAGTGAAGCAGGGACTAGTCCGACCCAGTACTTC.

The chain recombines TRBV2 with TRBJ1-2; D not certain. The germline V gene encodes CDR1 SNHLY and CDR2 FYNNEI. This CDR3 has 16 amino acids. Trimming took off 3 bases at V and 8 bases at J, with 22 bases between the two ends. The CDR3 here is CASSEISGSFRAGYTF. CDR3 DNA: TGTGCCAGCAGTGAGATATCGGGAAGCTTTCGGGCGGGCTACACCTTC.

The J gene is TRBJ2-5, the V gene TRBV11-2; no clear D. Trimming shortened V by 1 base and J by 1 base, and 13 bases separated the two germline ends. The CDR3 is 16 amino acids. Germline V lookup: CDR1 SGHAT, CDR2 FQNNGV. CDR3 nucleotides: TGTGCCAGCAGCTTAGCTCCGGAGCTAGGCCAAGAGACCCAGTACTTC. Its protein is CASSLAPELGQETQYF.

The chain carries TRBV6-5 and TRBJ2-1, with D possibly TRBD1 on 5 matching bases. The CDR3 totals 11 residues. The ends were cut back, 4 bases at V and 10 bases at J, with 8 bases in the middle. Germline CDR1 and CDR2: MNHEY and SVGAGI. The CDR3 DNA sequence: TGTGCCAGCAGTTCAGGGTTCGAGCAGTTCTTC. Protein: CASSSGFEQFF.

The rearrangement links TRBV28 to TRBJ2-1; D unresolved. Between the trimmed V and J ends, which lost 10 bases and 5 bases, there was a span of 15 bases. This CDR3 is 13 amino acids long. CDR1 MDHEN and CDR2 SYDVKM come from the germline V gene. This CDR3 is CATDSSQDNEQFF. Written as DNA, the CDR3 is TGTGCCACCGACTCCTCCCAAGACAATGAGCAGTTCTTC.

The chain uses TRBV7-9 and TRBJ2-1; a weak D match, TRBD2 (6 bases). Germline V CDR1 and CDR2: SEHNR, FQNEAQ (reference sequence). The V gene lost 0 bases and the J gene lost 2 bases, with 11 bases spanning the gap. The length of the CDR3 is 16 residues. CDR3 nucleotide sequence: TGTGCCAGCAGCTTAGCTCGGGGGATCCCCTACAATGAGCAGTTCTTC. Amino acids: CASSLARGIPYNEQFF.

The rearrangement uses TRBV30 and TRBJ1-1; D call uncertain. The V and J ends lost 6 bases and 7 bases respectively, with 12 bases between them. CDR1 is GTSNPN and CDR2 is SVGIG in the germline V gene (reference sequence). CDR3 size: 11 residues. The CDR3 nucleotides read TGTGCCTGCCACCGGCTTGTTGAAGCTTTCTTT. Protein product: CACHRLVEAFF. The full variable domain, rest sourced from reference TRBV30 and TRBJ1-1, is SQTIHQWPATLVQPVGSPLSLECTVEGTSNPNLYWYRQAAGRGLQLLFYSVGIGQISSEVPQNLSASRPQDRQFILSSKKLLLSDSGFYLCACHRLVEAFFGQGTRLTVV.

The chain carries TRBV14 and TRBJ2-1; 8 bases fit TRBD1. The CDR3 sequence is 14 residues long. Germline V gene lookup returns CDR1 SGHDN and CDR2 FVKESK. V shed 1 base and J 8 bases; nucleotides not matched to a gene: 4. CDR3 loop: CASSQGWTGYEQFF. In DNA, the CDR3 is TGTGCCAGCAGCCAAGGGTGGACAGGGTATGAGCAGTTCTTC.